The T cell receptor beta chain under discussion was sequenced for a study of tumor-infiltrating lymphocytes in primary liver carcinoma. From around 500 ng of total RNA, TCR beta-specific cDNA was reverse-transcribed using a constant-region primer. Sequencing libraries for TCR beta derived from three nested multiplex PCR rounds that used slightly modified ARM-PCR. The first two PCR rounds used TRBV1-TRBV30 primers with a Cbeta primer, roughly 10 cycles each. MiXCR, run by TCRdb on the multiplex PCR reads, gives a single entry per CDR3 protein. The sample lists around 80,000 distinct CDR3 sequences, over 60% occurring once. To note about this clonotype: A much larger clonotype is one base distant, so this may be a read error.

The study co-extracted DNA and RNA from about 21-30 mg of unsorted bulk tissue. All tumor specimens exceeded 75% viable tumor cells. Trimming cost V 3 bases and J 4 bases, with 4 bases left between them. This CDR3 has 12 residues. The germline CDR1 and CDR2 sequences are MDHEN and SYDVKM. The rearrangement links TRBV28 to TRBJ1-3; D not certain. This receptor was identified in a man aged 35 to 55 with primary liver carcinoma and hepatitis B virus infection. Sequencing input: liver tumor tissue from sampling region 1. Specified subset: tumor region T1, superior pole. Here the CDR3 reads CASSFRGNTIYF. The CDR3 DNA sequence: TGTGCCAGCAGTTTTAGAGGAAACACCATATATTTT.